These T cell receptor beta chains were read from a single sample in a study of Tregs in tolerant kidney transplant recipients. The repertoire was sequenced with immunoSEQ multiplex PCR; TCRdb's copy has only in-frame clones and lacks some. Of roughly 250,000 clones in the sample, roughly 84% are singletons; the top ten hold about 0.68%. The sample taken for sequencing was CD4+ T cells from blood. These receptors were taken from a human donor in good health. Each CDR3 is given with its conserved first and last residue. Fields, in order: clone size, V gene, D gene, J gene, CDR3 protein, CDR3 DNA. The D gene is left open where the match is weak. Expanded clones are given a class, and other clones once, few, many or no size at all.

clone_size: .; v_call: TRBV10-1; d_call: TRBD1; j_call: TRBJ2-7; cdr3_aa: CASSESDRGLISYEQYF; cdr3_nt: TGCGCCAGCAGTGAGTCGGACAGGGGCCTAATCTCCTACGAGCAGTACTTC
clone_size: .; v_call: TRBV18; d_call: TRBD1; j_call: TRBJ1-2; cdr3_aa: CASSPGQRANGYTF; cdr3_nt: TGTGCCAGCTCGCCGGGACAGCGAGCCAATGGCTACACCTTC
clone_size: .; v_call: TRBV4-1; d_call: .; j_call: TRBJ2-5; cdr3_aa: CASSQVNLGFQETQYF; cdr3_nt: TGCGCCAGCAGCCAGGTTAATTTGGGGTTCCAAGAGACCCAGTACTTC
clone_size: .; v_call: TRBV5-4; d_call: TRBD2; j_call: TRBJ2-1; cdr3_aa: CASSFGPSGGPAEQFF; cdr3_nt: TGTGCCAGCAGCTTTGGCCCTAGCGGGGGGCCCGCGGAGCAGTTCTTC
clone_size: .; v_call: TRBV7-8; d_call: .; j_call: TRBJ1-2; cdr3_aa: CASSLALSARGSLGYTF; cdr3_nt: TGTGCCAGCAGCTTAGCGCTAAGTGCCAGGGGTTCCCTCGGCTACACCTTC
clone_size: few; v_call: TRBV30; d_call: TRBD1; j_call: TRBJ2-3; cdr3_aa: CAWSGQGSRTDTQYF; cdr3_nt: TGTGCCTGGAGTGGACAGGGGTCGCGCACAGATACGCAGTATTTT
clone_size: .; v_call: TRBV5-1; d_call: .; j_call: TRBJ2-3; cdr3_aa: CASYTAVDTQYF; cdr3_nt: TGCGCCAGCTACACCGCGGTAGATACGCAGTATTTT
clone_size: .; v_call: TRBV5-5; d_call: TRBD1; j_call: TRBJ2-7; cdr3_aa: CASSRALTGSYEQYF; cdr3_nt: TGTGCCAGCAGCAGAGCATTGACAGGGTCCTACGAGCAGTACTTC
clone_size: .; v_call: TRBV5-4; d_call: TRBD1; j_call: TRBJ2-7; cdr3_aa: CASTKPGQGGGYEQYF; cdr3_nt: TGTGCCAGCACCAAACCGGGACAGGGGGGTGGGTACGAGCAGTACTTC
clone_size: .; v_call: TRBV2; d_call: TRBD1; j_call: TRBJ2-7; cdr3_aa: CASGVNRGEQYF; cdr3_nt: TGTGCCAGCGGGGTAAACAGGGGCGAGCAGTACTTC
clone_size: .; v_call: TRBV13; d_call: TRBD2; j_call: TRBJ2-1; cdr3_aa: CASSATGTSVYNEQFF; cdr3_nt: TGTGCCAGCAGCGCAACCGGGACTAGCGTATACAATGAGCAGTTCTTC
clone_size: .; v_call: TRBV15; d_call: .; j_call: TRBJ1-5; cdr3_aa: CATSSPLKSIGQPQHF; cdr3_nt: TGTGCCACCAGCAGCCCCCTTAAGTCCATCGGCCAGCCCCAGCATTTT
clone_size: .; v_call: TRBV6-1; d_call: .; j_call: TRBJ1-2; cdr3_aa: CASSEVEGSYGYTF; cdr3_nt: TGTGCCAGCAGTGAAGTTGAAGGGAGCTATGGCTACACCTTC
clone_size: .; v_call: TRBV19; d_call: .; j_call: TRBJ2-3; cdr3_aa: CASSIQGQAADTQYF; cdr3_nt: TGTGCCAGTAGTATACAGGGCCAGGCGGCGGATACGCAGTATTTT
clone_size: .; v_call: TRBV15; d_call: TRBD1; j_call: TRBJ2-2; cdr3_aa: CATGGNTGELFF; cdr3_nt: TGTGCCACAGGGGGCAACACCGGGGAGCTGTTTTTT
clone_size: .; v_call: TRBV7-8; d_call: .; j_call: TRBJ1-3; cdr3_aa: CASSGDGSSGNTIYF; cdr3_nt: TGTGCCAGCAGCGGGGACGGGAGCTCTGGAAACACCATATATTTT
clone_size: once; v_call: TRBV5-4; d_call: TRBD2; j_call: TRBJ2-1; cdr3_aa: CASSGGGSSYNEQFF; cdr3_nt: TGTGCCAGCAGCGGCGGGGGAAGCTCCTACAATGAGCAGTTCTTC
clone_size: .; v_call: TRBV11-2; d_call: TRBD1; j_call: TRBJ1-1; cdr3_aa: CASSLVGTGGLGAFF; cdr3_nt: TGTGCCAGCAGCTTAGTAGGGACAGGGGGCTTAGGCGCTTTCTTT
clone_size: .; v_call: TRBV6-6; d_call: .; j_call: TRBJ2-7; cdr3_aa: CASSYSQGPYEQYF; cdr3_nt: TGTGCCAGCAGTTACTCACAGGGCCCCTACGAGCAGTACTTC
clone_size: .; v_call: TRBV7-9; d_call: .; j_call: TRBJ1-2; cdr3_aa: CASSLRGPYGYTF; cdr3_nt: TGTGCCAGCAGCTTAAGGGGCCCCTATGGCTACACCTTC
clone_size: .; v_call: TRBV19; d_call: .; j_call: TRBJ1-2; cdr3_aa: CASSVRGQYDYGYTF; cdr3_nt: TGTGCCAGCTCTGTCAGGGGTCAGTATGACTATGGCTACACCTTC
clone_size: .; v_call: TRBV10-1; d_call: .; j_call: TRBJ1-5; cdr3_aa: CASSRDTDQPQHF; cdr3_nt: TGCGCCAGCAGTCGGGACACCGATCAGCCCCAGCATTTT
clone_size: .; v_call: TRBV15; d_call: .; j_call: TRBJ1-2; cdr3_aa: CATSPTPNYGYTF; cdr3_nt: TGTGCCACCAGCCCGACACCAAACTATGGCTACACCTTC
clone_size: .; v_call: TRBV2; d_call: .; j_call: TRBJ1-4; cdr3_aa: CASRRQASNEKLFF; cdr3_nt: TGTGCCAGCAGAAGACAAGCTTCTAATGAAAAACTGTTTTTT
clone_size: .; v_call: TRBV6-5; d_call: .; j_call: TRBJ2-7; cdr3_aa: CASKVGPEQYF; cdr3_nt: TGTGCCAGCAAAGTCGGACCGGAGCAGTACTTC
clone_size: once; v_call: TRBV9; d_call: TRBD1; j_call: TRBJ2-2; cdr3_aa: CASSVEGQGVRELFF; cdr3_nt: TGTGCCAGCAGCGTAGAGGGACAGGGGGTCCGGGAGCTGTTTTTT
clone_size: .; v_call: TRBV30; d_call: .; j_call: TRBJ1-4; cdr3_aa: CAWIEEGAKFF; cdr3_nt: TGTGCCTGGATTGAAGAGGGTGCGAAGTTTTTT
clone_size: .; v_call: TRBV2; d_call: .; j_call: TRBJ2-7; cdr3_aa: CASSEAGSNLYEQYF; cdr3_nt: TGTGCCAGCAGTGAAGCGGGCAGCAATCTTTACGAGCAGTACTTC
clone_size: .; v_call: TRBV18; d_call: .; j_call: TRBJ2-5; cdr3_aa: CASSQASRVMETQYF; cdr3_nt: TGTGCCAGCTCTCAGGCATCAAGGGTGATGGAGACCCAGTACTTC
clone_size: few; v_call: TRBV5-1; d_call: TRBD1; j_call: TRBJ2-2; cdr3_aa: CASSLGTGGTGELFF; cdr3_nt: TGCGCCAGCAGCCTCGGGACAGGGGGCACCGGGGAGCTGTTTTTT
clone_size: once; v_call: TRBV5-1; d_call: .; j_call: TRBJ2-7; cdr3_aa: CASSSRGNSYEQYF; cdr3_nt: TGCGCCAGCAGCTCACGGGGTAATAGCTACGAGCAGTACTTC
clone_size: .; v_call: TRBV6-6; d_call: .; j_call: TRBJ1-2; cdr3_aa: CASSLGGYTF; cdr3_nt: TGTGCCAGCTCCTTAGGGGGCTACACCTTC
clone_size: .; v_call: TRBV7-3; d_call: TRBD1; j_call: TRBJ2-5; cdr3_aa: CASSLGTAEETQYF; cdr3_nt: TGTGCCAGCAGCCTGGGGACAGCAGAAGAGACCCAGTACTTC
clone_size: .; v_call: TRBV6-4; d_call: TRBD2; j_call: TRBJ2-1; cdr3_aa: CASSPGTSGRNEQFF; cdr3_nt: TGTGCCAGCAGTCCCGGGACTAGCGGGAGGAATGAGCAGTTCTTC
clone_size: .; v_call: TRBV6-1; d_call: .; j_call: TRBJ1-6; cdr3_aa: CASSDRVRSYNSPLHF; cdr3_nt: TGTGCCAGCAGTGACAGGGTGCGCTCCTATAATTCACCCCTCCACTTT
clone_size: .; v_call: TRBV30; d_call: .; j_call: TRBJ1-2; cdr3_aa: CAWSRGGRHGYTF; cdr3_nt: TGTGCCTGGAGTAGAGGGGGGCGACATGGCTACACCTTC
clone_size: .; v_call: TRBV4-1; d_call: TRBD1; j_call: TRBJ1-2; cdr3_aa: CASSPTPGQVNGYTF; cdr3_nt: TGCGCCAGCAGCCCTACCCCGGGACAGGTGAATGGCTACACCTTC
clone_size: .; v_call: TRBV6-5; d_call: TRBD1; j_call: TRBJ1-6; cdr3_aa: CASSTDRAENSPLHF; cdr3_nt: TGTGCCAGCAGTACCGACAGGGCGGAGAATTCACCCCTCCACTTT
clone_size: .; v_call: TRBV6-5; d_call: .; j_call: TRBJ2-7; cdr3_aa: CASRGTASYEQYF; cdr3_nt: TGTGCCAGCAGGGGGACGGCCTCCTACGAGCAGTACTTC
clone_size: few; v_call: TRBV10-3; d_call: .; j_call: TRBJ2-7; cdr3_aa: CAISGEQYF; cdr3_nt: TGTGCCATCAGTGGGGAGCAGTACTTC
clone_size: .; v_call: TRBV11-2; d_call: .; j_call: TRBJ2-7; cdr3_aa: CASSLGAGFYEQYF; cdr3_nt: TGTGCCAGCAGCCTAGGGGCGGGGTTCTACGAGCAGTACTTC
clone_size: .; v_call: TRBV6-1; d_call: TRBD1; j_call: TRBJ1-2; cdr3_aa: CASSDTGGRMGYTF; cdr3_nt: TGTGCCAGCAGTGATACAGGGGGCCGAATGGGCTACACCTTC
clone_size: .; v_call: TRBV4-1; d_call: .; j_call: TRBJ1-2; cdr3_aa: CASSPLGRGDYGYTF; cdr3_nt: TGCGCCAGCAGCCCCTTAGGGAGAGGTGACTATGGCTACACCTTC
clone_size: few; v_call: TRBV11-2; d_call: TRBD2; j_call: TRBJ2-1; cdr3_aa: CASSRRLAGGLNNEQFF; cdr3_nt: TGTGCCAGCAGCCGCCGACTAGCGGGGGGTTTGAACAATGAGCAGTTCTTC
clone_size: .; v_call: TRBV29-1; d_call: .; j_call: TRBJ1-1; cdr3_aa: CSVESATANTEAFF; cdr3_nt: TGCAGCGTTGAATCTGCGACAGCAAACACTGAAGCTTTCTTT
clone_size: .; v_call: TRBV27; d_call: TRBD1; j_call: TRBJ2-7; cdr3_aa: CASTRGGTGDEQYF; cdr3_nt: TGTGCCAGCACTCGAGGTGGGACAGGGGACGAGCAGTACTTC
clone_size: few; v_call: TRBV5-1; d_call: .; j_call: TRBJ1-3; cdr3_aa: CASSLGQAASGNTIYF; cdr3_nt: TGCGCCAGCAGCTTGGGGCAGGCGGCCTCTGGAAACACCATATATTTT
clone_size: .; v_call: TRBV6-5; d_call: .; j_call: TRBJ1-3; cdr3_aa: CASRPPEGNTIYF; cdr3_nt: TGTGCCAGCAGGCCCCCGGAGGGAAACACCATATATTTT
clone_size: .; v_call: TRBV9; d_call: .; j_call: TRBJ2-3; cdr3_aa: CASSYRDRTDTQYF; cdr3_nt: TGTGCCAGCAGTTACAGGGACCGCACAGATACGCAGTATTTT
clone_size: .; v_call: TRBV19; d_call: .; j_call: TRBJ2-7; cdr3_aa: CASSTAWGDRTSYEQYF; cdr3_nt: TGTGCCAGTAGTACCGCATGGGGGGACCGCACTTCCTACGAGCAGTACTTC